These 4 T cell receptor beta chains originate from one sample sequenced in a study of T cell responses to AZD1222 COVID-19 vaccine. Method: immunoSEQ multiplex PCR; TCRdb's copy keeps in-frame clones and lacks some. Among 100,000 to 150,000 clones listed, 75% to 90% were seen once. Source: peripheral blood, taken on day 0 of AZD1222 vaccination. These TCRs come from an adult in good health.

The chain links TRBV20-1 to TRBJ2-2; a weak D match, TRBD2 (6 bases). Trimming stripped 3 bases from V and 3 bases from J, with 14 bases between. This CDR3 spans 15 amino acids. Germline V gene lookup returns CDR1 DFQATT and CDR2 SNEGSKA (reference sequence). The CDR3 DNA is TGCAGTGCTAGTCATAGCGGTTCGTACACCGGGGAGCTGTTTTTT. It encodes CSASHSGSYTGELFF.

The V and J genes are TRBV29-1 and TRBJ2-1, with D possibly being TRBD1 (6 bases). Germline V gene data show CDR1 as SQVTM and CDR2 as ANQGSEA. The V and J ends lost 7 bases and 7 bases respectively, with 20 bases between them. CDR3 length equals 14 residues. CDR3 sequence (DNA): TGCAGCGCTGCTAACGGACTTACAGGGAATGAGCAGTTCTTC. Protein product: CSAANGLTGNEQFF.

This chain connects TRBV24-1 to TRBJ2-5; 9 bases are shared with TRBD1. The CDR3 has 14 residues. Losses at the gene ends were 6 bases for V and 4 bases for J; bases not matched to a gene: 5. The V gene's germline CDR1 is KGHDR and CDR2 SFDVKD. The CDR3 DNA is TGTGCCACCAGTAACCCGGGACAGGGAGAGACCCAGTACTTC. Translating it yields CATSNPGQGETQYF.

The J gene is TRBJ1-2, the V gene TRBV5-4, with D uncertain. The V gene lost 0 bases and the J gene lost 4 bases, with 10 bases spanning the gap. Germline values: CDR1 SGHNT, CDR2 YYREEE (reference sequence). The length of the CDR3 is 14 residues. This chain's CDR3 is CASSLATTLYGYTF. The DNA for the CDR3 is TGTGCCAGCAGCTTGGCCACGACTCTCTATGGCTACACCTTC.